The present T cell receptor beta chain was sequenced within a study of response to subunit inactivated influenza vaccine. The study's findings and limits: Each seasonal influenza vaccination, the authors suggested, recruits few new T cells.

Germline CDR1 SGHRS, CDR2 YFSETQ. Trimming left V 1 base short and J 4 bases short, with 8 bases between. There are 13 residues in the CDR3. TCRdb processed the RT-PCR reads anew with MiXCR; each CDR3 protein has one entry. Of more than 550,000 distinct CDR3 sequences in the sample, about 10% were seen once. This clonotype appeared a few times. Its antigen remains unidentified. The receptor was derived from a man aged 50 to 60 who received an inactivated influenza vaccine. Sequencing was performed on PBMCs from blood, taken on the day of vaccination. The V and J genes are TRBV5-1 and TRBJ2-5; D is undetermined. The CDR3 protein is CASSLQDSETQYF. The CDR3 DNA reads TGCGCCAGCAGCTTGCAGGATTCAGAGACCCAGTACTTC.